This passage covers 26 T cell receptor beta chains from one sample sequenced in a study of T cells in Graves' hyperthyroidism and ophthalmopathy. RNA transcripts were the template for amplifying TCR beta CDR3 regions. During a first-round RT-PCR of the TCR CDR3, the HTBI primer set was used. TCRdb reprocessed the multiplex PCR reads with MiXCR, giving one entry per CDR3 protein. Of roughly 710,000 distinct CDR3 sequences in the sample, roughly a third were seen once. The source material was blood. The receptor set was obtained from a middle-aged woman with Graves' hyperthyroidism.

A few counts support this clonotype. The V call is TRBV19, the J call TRBJ2-7, with D tentatively TRBD1 (5 bases). The CDR3 loop spans 15 amino acids. Germline-derived CDR1 and CDR2 are LNHDA and SQIVND (reference sequence). The V gene lost 7 bases and the J gene lost 1 base, with 17 bases spanning the gap. CDR3 nucleotide sequence: TGTGCCAGTACCCCTGCGGCATCAGGGTCCTACGAGCAGTACTTC. Its translation: CASTPAASGSYEQYF.

This chain uses TRBV15 with TRBJ2-5; TRBD2 agrees at 9 bases. V dropped 10 bases and J dropped 1; count of bases not matched to a gene: 13. CDR3 length: 16 residues. Germline CDR1 is LNHNV and CDR2 is YYDKDF (reference sequence). The CDR3 DNA reads TGTGCCAGCAGGCCTGCGGGGGGGGCCCTCCAAGAGACCCAGTACTTC. Translating it yields CASRPAGGALQETQYF.

Only a few counts were recorded for this clonotype. The rearrangement uses TRBV6-6 and TRBJ2-6, with D unclear. The V and J ends lost 0 bases and 2 bases respectively, with 5 bases between them. The CDR3 loop spans 15 amino acids. The V gene's germline CDR1 is MNHNY and CDR2 SVGAGI (reference sequence). The CDR3, as DNA: TGTGCCAGCAGTTACTCGAAGACTGGGGCCAACGTCCTGACTTTC. Translating it yields CASSYSKTGANVLTF.

About this clonotype: An end of the junction does not agree with germline; a read error may underlie this. The chain combines TRBV7-9 with TRBJ2-1; 10 bases map to TRBD2. TRBJ2-7 matches the DNA end more closely, so the J call is doubtful. Looked up from germline, CDR1 is SEHNR and CDR2 is FQNEAQ (reference sequence). CDR3 size: 17 residues. CDR3: CASSLSSSGSPYNEQYF. The CDR3 bases are TGTGCTAGCAGCTTATCGTCTAGCGGGAGCCCCTACAATGAGCAGTACTTC.

J is TRBJ1-1 and V is TRBV7-9; TRBD1 matches at 8 bases. V dropped 1 base and J dropped 6; count of bases not matched to a gene: 4. Germline CDR1 is SEHNR and CDR2 is FQNEAQ (reference sequence). The CDR3 consists of 14 residues. The CDR3 nucleotides read TGTGCCAGCAGCTTAGGACAGGGGTCGGCTGAAGCTTTCTTT. The encoded protein is CASSLGQGSAEAFF.

In the case of this clonotype: Just one base apart from a much larger clone, this may be a read error. Likely a read error: the CDR3 ends without its conserved phenylalanine or tryptophan. V is TRBV7-9 and J is TRBJ2-5, with D unresolved. V was cut by 5 bases and J by 2 bases, with 12 bases left in between. The CDR3 has 14 amino acids. The V gene's germline CDR1 is SEHNR and CDR2 FQNEAQ (reference sequence). The CDR3 DNA reads TGTGCCAGCAGCCACTATCGAAAGCAAGAGACCCAGTACCTC. Amino acids: CASSHYRKQETQYL.

Note on this clonotype: This may be a read error, as it is one base from a much larger clone. The gene calls are TRBV10-3 and TRBJ2-7, with D tentatively TRBD2 (6 bases). The V and J ends lost 5 bases and 2 bases respectively, with 22 bases between them. The CDR3 consists of 17 residues. Germline CDR1 reads ENHRY; CDR2 reads SYGVKD. The CDR3 region has the DNA TGTGCCATCAGTCCTCGGGGGATAACGGGAGAAGCCTACGAGCAGTACTTC. It encodes CAISPRGITGEAYEQYF.

This clonotype has at least ten counts. V usage is TRBV9 and J usage is TRBJ1-1; 10 bases are a match to TRBD1. The J segment lost 6 bases and the V segment lost 4 bases, leaving 3 bases of the junction unmatched. This CDR3 is 13 amino acids long. Germline V gene sequence: CDR1 SGDLS, CDR2 YYNGEE. CDR3 region: CASSIGTGAEAFF. The DNA for the CDR3 is TGTGCCAGCAGCATCGGGACAGGGGCTGAAGCTTTCTTT.

In its sample, this clonotype was seen once. This rearrangement joins TRBV27 to TRBJ1-2, with D perhaps TRBD1 (5 bases). The germline V and J ends were trimmed by 4 bases and 4 bases, with 13 bases remaining between them. The germline CDR1 and CDR2 sequences are MNHEY and SMNVEV (reference sequence). This CDR3 contains 14 residues. The CDR3, as DNA: TGTGCCAGCAGTTACTCGGGGACTCCCTATGGCTACACCTTC. Encoded protein: CASSYSGTPYGYTF.

This sequence joins TRBV10-2 and TRBJ1-1; 10 bases are a match to TRBD1. With V trimmed by 7 bases and J by 7 bases, 12 bases remained unmatched. Germline loops: CDR1 WSHSY, CDR2 SAAADI. The CDR3 totals 15 residues. CDR3 residues: CASMKGGQGYGEAFF. CDR3 bases: TGCGCCAGCATGAAGGGGGGACAGGGGTATGGTGAAGCTTTCTTT.

This clonotype occurred a few times. The rearrangement links TRBV12-3 or TRBV12-4 to TRBJ1-1, with D unclear. The V end was cut by 1 base, the J end by 8 bases, with 8 bases between. There are 12 residues in the CDR3. CDR3 bases: TGTGCCAGCAGTTTAGGGGTTTACGAAGCTTTCTTT. Translated: CASSLGVYEAFF.

This clonotype was seen repeatedly, ten times or more. This chain uses TRBV6-5 with TRBJ1-1; no firm D call. The length of the CDR3 is 14 residues. Between the trimmed V and J ends, which lost 6 bases and 4 bases, there was a span of 15 bases. Looked up from germline, CDR1 is MNHEY and CDR2 is SVGAGI. The CDR3 is CASRKQGPGTEAFF. The CDR3 nucleotides are TGTGCCAGCAGGAAACAAGGGCCGGGCACTGAAGCTTTCTTT.

This rearrangement joins TRBV7-2 to TRBJ1-5; D not certain. V lost 2 bases to trimming and J lost 14 bases, with 19 bases between them. In germline, CDR1 is SGHTA, CDR2 FQGNSA. This CDR3 has 14 residues. CDR3 coding DNA: TGTGCCAGCAGCTTAAGCGGGAGGGCCGGAAATGAGCATTTT. Protein product: CASSLSGRAGNEHF.

The V call is TRBV5-5, the J call TRBJ1-1; no definite D call. Trimming shortened V by 0 bases and J by 11 bases, and 17 bases separated the two germline ends. The CDR3 contains 14 residues. Per germline, CDR1 SGHKS and CDR2 YYEKEE (reference sequence). The CDR3 here is CASSLDVGVRVAFF. The DNA of the CDR3 is TGTGCCAGCAGCTTGGATGTCGGCGTACGGGTTGCTTTCTTT.

This clonotype was found once. With a much larger clone just one base away, this may be a read error. J is TRBJ1-6 and V is TRBV10-3, with D tentatively TRBD1 (6 bases). With 10 bases removed from V and 9 bases from J, the gap between germline ends came to 19 bases. The CDR3 extends over 14 amino acids. Germline lookup yields CDR1 ENHRY and CDR2 SYGVKD. The CDR3 bases are TGTGCCAGCAAAGTTGGGGGCGCCGGTTCACCCCTCCACTTT. Its translation is CASKVGGAGSPLHF.

V gene TRBV12-3 or TRBV12-4 combines with J gene TRBJ2-3; D remains ambiguous. The CDR3 length is 12 residues. The V end lost 2 bases, the J end lost 7 bases, and 7 bases lay between the germline ends. The CDR3 coding sequence is TGTGCCAGCAGTTTAATTCCAAATACGCAGTATTTT. Its translation: CASSLIPNTQYF.

A word on this clonotype: An end of the junction does not agree with germline; a read error may underlie this. Written as DNA, the CDR3 is TGCGCCAGCAGTGAGACTCCTTCCTACGGGCAGTACTTC. Encoded protein: CASSETPSYGQYF. V and J are TRBV5-1 and TRBJ2-7; no reliable D call. Per germline, CDR1 SGHRS and CDR2 YFSETQ. CDR3 length: 13 amino acids.

This chain joins TRBV7-3 and TRBJ2-2; 10 bases align to TRBD2. The CDR3 consists of 18 residues. In germline, CDR1 is SGHTA, CDR2 FQGTGA. Losses at the gene ends were 1 base for V and 6 bases for J; bases not matched to a gene: 11. DNA for the CDR3: TGTGCCAGCAGCTTAAATGTGGGCGAGCGGGAGGGCCCCGGGGAGCTGTTTTTT. Encoded protein: CASSLNVGEREGPGELFF.

This clonotype was picked up many times. This chain links TRBV4-2 with TRBJ1-2, with D perhaps matching TRBD1 (6 bases). CDR1 is LGHNA and CDR2 is YNFKEQ in the germline V gene. The CDR3 totals 16 residues. V was shortened by 2 bases and J by 8 bases, with 21 bases between the two germline ends. The chain's CDR3 is CASSQRDIRYSHGYTF. In DNA form, the CDR3 reads TGTGCCAGCAGCCAAAGGGACATCCGCTACAGCCACGGCTACACCTTC.

This clonotype occurred a few times. This sequence joins TRBV7-9 and TRBJ1-1; D ambiguous. V was pared by 9 bases and J by 0 bases, with 8 bases between. The germline V gene encodes CDR1 SEHNR and CDR2 FQNEAQ (reference sequence). The CDR3 contains 12 residues. This CDR3 is CASEYLNTEAFF. In DNA, the CDR3 is TGTGCCAGTGAGTATTTGAACACTGAAGCTTTCTTT.

This chain links TRBV5-1 with TRBJ2-7; 11 bases align to TRBD2. Trimming at V came to 6 bases and at J to 0 bases, leaving 2 bases not matched to a gene. From germline, CDR1 is SGHRS and CDR2 YFSETQ. The CDR3 runs 14 residues. The DNA for the CDR3 is TGCGCCAGCAAGACTAGCGGGGACTCCTACGAGCAGTACTTC. As protein: CASKTSGDSYEQYF. The whole variable domain, remainder taken from reference TRBV5-1 and TRBJ2-7, is KAGVTQTPRYLIKTRGQQVTLSCSPISGHRSVSWYQQTPGQGLQFLFEYFSETQRNKGNFPGRFSGRQFSNSRSEMNVSTLELGDSALYLCASKTSGDSYEQYFGPGTRLTVT.

This clonotype was recorded at least ten times. This chain uses TRBV2 with TRBJ2-7, with D hard to call. CDR1 and CDR2 (germline): SNHLY, FYNNEI. The CDR3 consists of 13 residues. With 0 bases removed from V and 0 bases from J, the gap between germline ends came to 3 bases. In DNA, the CDR3 is TGTGCCAGCAGTGAAGCGATCTCCTACGAGCAGTACTTC. Its protein is CASSEAISYEQYF.

V and J are TRBV4-1 and TRBJ2-2; D is possibly TRBD2 (5 bases). The germline gives CDR1 MGHRA, CDR2 YSYEKL. Trimming removed 2 bases from V and 6 bases from J, with 13 bases in between. The CDR3 spans 15 residues. Here the CDR3 DNA reads TGCGCCAGCAGCCAATCACAGCGAGGGTCCGGGGAGCTGTTTTTT. Amino acid sequence: CASSQSQRGSGELFF.

The rearrangement joins TRBV25-1 to TRBJ2-3, with 11 bases that match TRBD2. Germline CDR1 is MGHDK and CDR2 is SYGVNS. The ends lost 4 bases at V and 2 bases at J; junction bases unmatched: 5. CDR3 size: 16 residues. CDR3 in DNA: TGTGCCAGCAGTGTCGGGACTAGCGGTAACACAGATACGCAGTATTTT. Translation: CASSVGTSGNTDTQYF. The whole variable domain, filled in from reference TRBV25-1 and TRBJ2-3, reads EADIYQTPRYLVIGTGKKITLECSQTMGHDKMYWYQQDPGMELHLIHYSYGVNSTEKGDLSSESTVSRIRTEHFPLTLESARPSHTSQYLCASSVGTSGNTDTQYFGPGTRLTVL.

This clonotype has more than one count but fewer than ten. This rearrangement joins TRBV19 to TRBJ1-2; 8 bases are shared with TRBD1. J was trimmed by 2 bases and V by 2 bases; bases with no gene match: 7. CDR1 and CDR2 (germline): LNHDA, SQIVND (reference sequence). The CDR3 extends over 16 amino acids. The CDR3: CASSILWTGRNYGYTF. As DNA, the CDR3 is TGTGCCAGTAGTATACTATGGACAGGGAGGAACTATGGCTACACCTTC.

This clonotype was picked up many times. The V gene is TRBV7-8, the J gene TRBJ1-1; 7 nucleotides match TRBD1. Per the germline V gene, CDR1 is SGHVS and CDR2 is FQNEAQ. After removal of 1 base from V and 0 bases from J, the junction contained 17 bases not matched to a gene. The CDR3 extends over 20 amino acids. The CDR3 DNA reads TGTGCCAGCAGCTTAGATGGGGAAGGGGGCGCGGGGTTCCTGAACACTGAAGCTTTCTTT. Translating gives CASSLDGEGGAGFLNTEAFF.